The rows below give T cell receptor beta chains drawn from one sample of a study of blood T cell repertoires in COVID-19. Profiled with immunoSEQ multiplex PCR; TCRdb holds only in-frame clones, not every one. The sample carries around 140,000 clones, around 80% recorded once. Sequenced sample: PBMCs or T cells enriched from blood (not recorded which). The receptors stem from a man aged 35-49 years with acute COVID-19. CDR3s include the opening cysteine and the closing phenylalanine or tryptophan.

v_call	cdr3_length	j_call	cdr3_aa
TRBV28	16	TRBJ2-1	CASSSPASGRTNEQFF
TRBV6-2/TRBV6-3	18	TRBJ2-7	CASSYTIQLAGGPLEQYF
TRBV2	16	TRBJ2-5	CASSERGHLPRGTQYF
TRBV2	14	TRBJ1-5	CASSNTGRNQPQHF
TRBV29-1	15	TRBJ2-7	CSVEGLRGASYEQYF
TRBV7-9	14	TRBJ2-7	CASSWGDREYEQYF
TRBV7-2	16	TRBJ2-4	CASSPKPGWAKNIQYF
TRBV4-1	17	TRBJ2-4	CASSPGEIFLAKNIQYF
TRBV27	15	TRBJ2-7	CASSSQVNGAYEQYF
TRBV11-3	16	TRBJ2-5	CASSPGLAGGEETQYF
TRBV3-1/TRBV3-2	14	TRBJ1-1	CASSPGSGGTEAFF
TRBV6-5	14	TRBJ2-3	CASSIRRGTDTQYF
TRBV5-1	16	TRBJ2-5	CASSSKGSAGSETQYF
TRBV12-3/TRBV12-4	13	TRBJ2-7	CASSDRGEGEQYF
TRBV27	14	TRBJ1-1	CASSSQGRNTEAFF
TRBV18	15	TRBJ1-5	CASSATGGGDQPQHF
TRBV21-1	18	TRBJ1-4	CASSKGGPREVGNEKLFF
TRBV7-9	14	TRBJ2-7	CASSLTGSSYEQYF
TRBV6-1	14	TRBJ2-7	CASSEWDSPYEQYF
TRBV27	15	TRBJ2-7	CASSFADSPSYEQYF
TRBV9	15	TRBJ2-3	CASSVQASGTDTQYF
TRBV2	14	TRBJ2-7	CASSGQGAFYEQYF
TRBV7-6	15	TRBJ1-3	CASSLAGVTGNTIYF
TRBV28	17	TRBJ2-7	CASSFVPGQGASYEQYF
TRBV9	15	TRBJ2-1	CASSAAGTNYNEQFF
TRBV6-5	15	TRBJ1-1	CASGLPLGRGDEAFF
TRBV28	12	TRBJ2-7	CAIKGQGYEQYF
TRBV5-1	14	TRBJ1-3	CASSSRGNGNTIYF
TRBV9	15	TRBJ1-1	CASSATGGSFTEAFF
TRBV3-1/TRBV3-2	13	TRBJ1-2	CASSQEEYYGYTF
TRBV5-6	14	TRBJ1-2	CASSFGQSNYGYTF
TRBV10-1	14	TRBJ2-1	CASSEQLPTGEQFF
TRBV28	15	TRBJ2-6	CASNDPGSGANVLTF
TRBV11-2	13	TRBJ2-2	CASSPINTGELFF
TRBV27	14	TRBJ2-7	CASSLDRVSYEQYF
TRBV5-3	14	TRBJ2-5	CARSYGLGSVTQYF
TRBV19	15	TRBJ1-3	CASLAGGAGGNTIYF
TRBV11-2	15	TRBJ1-4	CASSSPGQGYEKLFF
TRBV5-1	17	TRBJ2-1	CASSLASGTGSYNEQFF
TRBV3-1/TRBV3-2	14	TRBJ1-5	CASSLGGGGQPQHF
TRBV10-3	13	TRBJ2-5	CAISGQGMETQYF
TRBV24-1	15	TRBJ2-2	CATSDSRGGNGELFF
TRBV18	14	TRBJ2-7	CASSEDRVIGEQYF
TRBV6-1	15	TRBJ2-7	CASSPGGEGNYEQYF
TRBV10-3	14	TRBJ2-2	CATTPGGGKRELFF
TRBV2	15	TRBJ1-1	CASSEDGQAGTEAFF
TRBV10-3	13	TRBJ1-2	CASSGESNYGYTF
TRBV3-1/TRBV3-2	19	TRBJ2-2	CASSPLEGLAGKDTGELFF